One sample yielded the 30 T cell receptor beta chains listed below, sequenced in a study of untreated major depressive disorder. Study-wide findings and caveats: Depressed patients' CD4+ T cells carried increased TRBV05-01 (Vbeta 5.1) usage versus control CD4+ T cells.

The antigens of these receptors remain unknown. Profiled with immunoSEQ multiplex PCR; TCRdb holds only in-frame clones, not every one. Here the sample spans roughly 13,000 clones, about 93% being singletons. Material for sequencing was CD4+ T cells from PBMCs. These receptors all come from a woman in her twenties or thirties with major depressive disorder.

This sequence joins TRBV29-1 and TRBJ1-2; unclear D gene. The V and J ends lost 4 bases and 7 bases respectively, with 13 bases between them. Germline loops: CDR1 SQVTM, CDR2 ANQGSEA. The CDR3 contains 12 residues. The CDR3 region is CSVVLRAGGYTF. In nucleotides, the CDR3 is TGCAGCGTTGTTCTTCGGGCGGGTGGCTACACCTTC. Based on the CDR3 plus reference TRBV29-1 and TRBJ1-2, the full variable domain is SAVISQKPSRDICQRGTSLTIQCQVDSQVTMMFWYRQQPGQSLTLIATANQGSEATYESGFVIDKFPISRPNLTFSTLTVSNMSPEDSSIYLCSVVLRAGGYTFGSGTRLTVV.

The chain is built from TRBV19 and TRBJ1-2; 8 nucleotides agree with TRBD1. Germline V gives CDR1 LNHDA, CDR2 SQIVND (reference sequence). The CDR3 covers 14 residues. The V gene end was trimmed by 3 bases and the J gene end by 5 bases; junction bases not matched to a gene: 5. The CDR3 loop reads CASSIQDRGYGYTF. The CDR3 nucleotides read TGTGCCAGTAGTATTCAAGACAGGGGTTATGGCTACACCTTC.

The rearrangement links TRBV6-5 to TRBJ1-2; 7 bases are a match to TRBD1. The CDR3 contains 15 residues. Germline V gene lookup returns CDR1 MNHEY and CDR2 SVGAGI. The junction had 11 bases not matched to a gene; V was cut back by 5 bases and J by 5 bases. CDR3 DNA sequence: TGTGCCAGCAGTCCCGACTCAGGGGGAGTTTATGGCTACACCTTC. This translates into CASSPDSGGVYGYTF.

The V and J genes are TRBV29-1 and TRBJ2-7; 8 bases agree with TRBD1. Trimming cost V 6 bases and J 4 bases; bases outside gene matches: 8. Germline CDR1 SQVTM, CDR2 ANQGSEA. The CDR3 spans 13 residues. CDR3 sequence (DNA): TGCAGCGTCGCGCAGGGGGCGCAATACGAGCAGTACTTC. Translation: CSVAQGAQYEQYF.

This chain links TRBV7-8 with TRBJ2-4; D call uncertain. V was shortened by 3 bases and J by 0 bases, with 15 bases between the two germline ends. CDR3 length equals 17 residues. Germline CDR1 SGHVS, CDR2 FQNEAQ. CDR3 DNA sequence: TGTGCCAGCAGCTTCGGCACAGTGGGAATAGCCAAAAACATTCAGTACTTC. It encodes CASSFGTVGIAKNIQYF.

V is TRBV5-4 and J is TRBJ2-5; D tentatively reads TRBD1 or TRBD2 (6 bases each). The CDR3 totals 15 residues. Trimming stripped 3 bases from V and 2 bases from J, with 14 bases between. Germline CDR1 SGHNT, CDR2 YYREEE (reference sequence). CDR3 sequence: CASSWGPGAQETQYF. CDR3 in DNA: TGTGCCAGCAGCTGGGGACCGGGGGCGCAAGAGACCCAGTACTTC. The complete variable domain, with remaining parts taken from reference TRBV5-4 and TRBJ2-5, reads ETGVTQSPTHLIKTRGQQVTLRCSSQSGHNTVSWYQQALGQGPQFIFQYYREEENGRGNFPPRFSGLQFPNYSSELNVNALELDDSALYLCASSWGPGAQETQYFGPGTRLLVL.

The rearrangement links TRBV6-1 to TRBJ1-1; no reliable D call. The germline CDR1 and CDR2 sequences are MNHNS and SASEGT. The germline V and J ends were trimmed by 6 bases and 6 bases, with 20 bases remaining between them. CDR3 length: 15 residues. Written as DNA, the CDR3 is TGTGCCAGCAGCGAAAGACGCCGGGGAAAGGCTGAAGCTTTCTTT. It specifies CASSERRRGKAEAFF.

The chain carries TRBV19 and TRBJ1-2; no definite D call. This CDR3 region has 15 residues. V lost 3 bases, J lost 3 bases, and 14 bases lay in between. Germline V gene data show CDR1 as LNHDA and CDR2 as SQIVND (reference sequence). CDR3 protein: CASSIGGRSDYGYTF. The CDR3 coding sequence is TGTGCCAGTAGTATCGGCGGGCGGTCCGACTATGGCTACACCTTC. Full variable domain (outside the CDR3, taken from reference TRBV19 and TRBJ1-2): DGGITQSPKYLFRKEGQNVTLSCEQNLNHDAMYWYRQDPGQGLRLIYYSQIVNDFQKGDIAEGYSVSREKKESFPLTVTSAQKNPTAFYLCASSIGGRSDYGYTFGSGTRLTVV.

The V gene is TRBV5-1, the J gene TRBJ2-5; 9 nucleotides agree with TRBD1. The V and J ends lost 4 bases and 2 bases, in that order; junction bases with no gene match: 6. Germline V gene sequence: CDR1 SGHRS, CDR2 YFSETQ. This CDR3 is 15 amino acids long. In DNA form, the CDR3 reads TGCGCCAGCAGCGGCGGACAGGGGAGTCAAGAGACCCAGTACTTC. Protein sequence: CASSGGQGSQETQYF.

The chain carries TRBV30 and TRBJ2-5, with a weak D call TRBD1 (5 bases). Trimming cost V 4 bases and J 5 bases, with 11 bases left between them. From germline, CDR1 is GTSNPN and CDR2 SVGIG (reference sequence). This CDR3 region has 12 residues. The CDR3 region is CAWKVAGETQYF. The CDR3 coding sequence is TGTGCCTGGAAAGTAGCAGGGGAGACCCAGTACTTC.

V and J are TRBV6-1 and TRBJ2-7; no definite D call. Germline loops: CDR1 MNHNS, CDR2 SASEGT. The V and J ends lost 2 bases and 9 bases respectively, with 14 bases between them. The CDR3 spans 13 residues. The CDR3 reads CASSETSTLSQYF. DNA of the CDR3: TGTGCCAGCAGTGAAACGTCCACATTGTCGCAGTACTTC.

The V call is TRBV10-3, the J call TRBJ1-5; no firm D call. Deletions cut 4 bases from V and 9 bases from J, with 13 bases between. From germline, CDR1 is ENHRY and CDR2 SYGVKD. This CDR3 region has 13 residues. The CDR3 protein is CAISVDERAPQHF. The CDR3 bases are TGTGCCATCAGTGTAGACGAACGTGCGCCCCAGCATTTT.

This clone has a single count. This chain connects TRBV11-2 to TRBJ2-7; D unresolved. V lost 0 bases to trimming and J lost 0 bases, with 9 bases between them. Germline V lookup: CDR1 SGHAT, CDR2 FQNNGV. The CDR3 has 15 amino acids. The CDR3: CASSLDLWSSYEQYF. The CDR3 nucleotides are TGTGCCAGCAGCTTAGATCTCTGGAGCTCCTACGAGCAGTACTTC.

This clone showed up just a few times. The chain employs TRBV7-9 and TRBJ2-3; 8 bases agree with TRBD1. V lost 4 bases to trimming and J lost 2 bases; unmatched junction nucleotides: 2. CDR3 length: 14 residues. Germline assignment: CDR1 SEHNR and CDR2 FQNEAQ (reference sequence). As DNA, the CDR3 is TGTGCCAGCAGCTCGACAGGGGTCACAGATACGCAGTATTTT. As protein: CASSSTGVTDTQYF.

The CDR3 sequence is CASSPATGAAYEQYF. The CDR3 region has the DNA TGCGCCAGCAGCCCTGCCACAGGGGCGGCCTACGAGCAGTACTTC. V usage is TRBV5-1 and J usage is TRBJ2-7; 7 bases align to TRBD1. Germline CDR1 and CDR2: SGHRS and YFSETQ. The CDR3 totals 15 residues. J was trimmed by 2 bases and V by 4 bases; bases with no gene match: 9.

The rearrangement uses TRBV5-1 and TRBJ1-1; possible D gene TRBD1, 6 bases. Germline assignment: CDR1 SGHRS and CDR2 YFSETQ. V lost 4 bases and J 1 base, leaving 14 bases between the germline ends. There are 15 residues in the CDR3. DNA of the CDR3: TGCGCCAGCAGCCTGGCCCCGGGACAGAACACTGAAGCTTTCTTT. This translates into CASSLAPGQNTEAFF.

This clone was found once. The J gene is TRBJ2-1, the V gene TRBV7-2; 8 nucleotides line up with TRBD2. Germline V gives CDR1 SGHTA, CDR2 FQGNSA. The length of the CDR3 is 16 residues. J was trimmed by 3 bases and V by 5 bases; bases with no gene match: 9. The CDR3 here is CASSPPAGVGYNEQFF. The CDR3 DNA follows: TGTGCCAGCAGCCCTCCAGCGGGGGTAGGCTACAATGAGCAGTTCTTC.

The chain combines TRBV4-1 with TRBJ1-2; D call uncertain. This CDR3 has 14 amino acids. V lost 2 bases to trimming and J lost 2 bases, with 9 bases between them. Germline V CDR1 and CDR2: MGHRA, YSYEKL. The CDR3 reads CASSQTGLNYGYTF. The DNA of the CDR3 is TGCGCCAGCAGCCAAACGGGCCTGAACTATGGCTACACCTTC.

The count of this clone is one. V gene TRBV9 combines with J gene TRBJ2-1; D is ambiguous. The germline V and J ends were trimmed by 0 bases and 0 bases, with 16 bases remaining between them. The germline CDR1 and CDR2 sequences are SGDLS and YYNGEE. This CDR3 is 18 amino acids long. The CDR3 bases are TGTGCCAGCAGCGTAGCCCCCACTTTGCAACTCTCCTACAATGAGCAGTTCTTC. Translation: CASSVAPTLQLSYNEQFF.

J is TRBJ1-1 and V is TRBV27; 9 nucleotides align to TRBD1. The V gene's germline CDR1 is MNHEY and CDR2 SMNVEV (reference sequence). J gave up 1 base and V 5 bases, and 2 bases lay outside the gene matches. CDR3 size: 14 residues. The CDR3 is CASSPQGANTEAFF. The CDR3 coding sequence is TGTGCCAGCAGTCCACAGGGGGCGAACACTGAAGCTTTCTTT.

This rearrangement joins TRBV18 to TRBJ2-3, with 9 bases matching TRBD1. Looked up from germline, CDR1 is KGHSH and CDR2 is LQKENI. V was clipped by 4 bases and J by 2 bases; unmatched bases: 4. This CDR3 has 15 residues. The CDR3 nucleotides read TGTGCCAGCTCACAAACAGGGGGCCTCACAGATACGCAGTATTTT. Encoded protein: CASSQTGGLTDTQYF.

The V call is TRBV4-2, the J call TRBJ2-4, with a possible D match to TRBD2 (6 bases). The CDR3 loop spans 16 amino acids. Trimming shortened V by 1 base and J by 0 bases, and 10 bases separated the two germline ends. Germline assignment: CDR1 LGHNA and CDR2 YNFKEQ. CDR3 protein: CASSQVTGGAKNIQYF. For the CDR3, the DNA is TGTGCCAGCAGCCAAGTAACCGGGGGAGCCAAAAACATTCAGTACTTC.

The rearrangement joins TRBV6-5 to TRBJ2-1; D may correspond to TRBD1 or TRBD2 (5 bases each). The germline V and J ends were trimmed by 4 bases and 10 bases, with 23 bases remaining between them. Per the germline V gene, CDR1 is MNHEY and CDR2 is SVGAGI. There are 16 residues in the CDR3. CDR3 coding DNA: TGTGCCAGCAGTTTCCTAGGGGAATCGGGGTCGTGGGAGCAGTTCTTC. Translated: CASSFLGESGSWEQFF.

This sequence joins TRBV7-8 and TRBJ1-1; 7 positions agree with TRBD1. CDR3 length: 12 amino acids. Trimming took 5 bases from V and 7 from J; bases not matched to a gene: 4. CDR1 is SGHVS, CDR2 FQNEAQ, per germline. DNA of the CDR3: TGTGCCAGCAGCCCGACAGGGCTTGAAGCTTTCTTT. Its translation is CASSPTGLEAFF.

The chain is built from TRBV28 and TRBJ1-2; 11 bases line up with TRBD1. Germline values: CDR1 MDHEN, CDR2 SYDVKM. The CDR3 has 16 residues. V trimming: 9 bases; J trimming: 3 bases; junction bases outside the gene matches: 12. The CDR3 protein is CASSVLLGQGDYGYTF. CDR3 in DNA: TGTGCCAGTTCCGTTCTCCTGGGACAGGGGGACTATGGCTACACCTTC.

The chain recombines TRBV5-1 with TRBJ1-1; no firm D call. Germline V gene lookup returns CDR1 SGHRS and CDR2 YFSETQ. This CDR3 is 13 amino acids long. With 6 bases removed from V and 3 bases from J, the gap between germline ends came to 12 bases. CDR3 protein: CASTSPSYTEAFF. In DNA, the CDR3 is TGCGCCAGCACCTCGCCCTCCTACACTGAAGCTTTCTTT.

This rearrangement joins TRBV2 to TRBJ2-5; D ambiguous. The CDR3 contains 12 residues. CDR1 and CDR2 from the germline V gene are SNHLY and FYNNEI. The V end lost 6 bases, the J end lost 5 bases, and 10 bases lay between the germline ends. DNA for the CDR3: TGTGCCAGCAGCAGGCCAAGGGAGACCCAGTACTTC. Amino acid sequence: CASSRPRETQYF.

The V call is TRBV7-2, the J call TRBJ2-1; D possibly corresponds to TRBD2 (5 bases). CDR1 and CDR2 from the germline V gene are SGHTA and FQGNSA. CDR3 length: 14 amino acids. Trimming pared 1 base from V and 10 bases from J, leaving 14 bases between. The CDR3 bases are TGTGCCAGCAGCTTAGGGGAGCGGCGTCGGGAGCAGTTCTTC. Translation gives CASSLGERRREQFF.

This clone is a singleton in its sample. The rearrangement joins TRBV7-6 to TRBJ2-7; 8 bases fit TRBD1. Unmatched junction bases numbered 2, after V lost 2 bases and J lost 2 bases. The CDR3 covers 14 residues. Looked up from germline, CDR1 is SGHVS and CDR2 is FNYEAQ. Here the CDR3 reads CASSLRQGTYEQYF. CDR3 nucleotide sequence: TGTGCCAGCAGCTTAAGACAGGGGACCTACGAGCAGTACTTC.

This rearrangement joins TRBV10-3 to TRBJ1-2; D gene uncertain. Trimming cost V 0 bases and J 4 bases, with 12 bases left between them. Germline V CDR1 and CDR2: ENHRY, SYGVKD. The CDR3 runs 15 residues. CDR3 nucleotides: TGTGCCATCAGTGAGTCGAGGCAGCTGATCTATGGCTACACCTTC. It specifies CAISESRQLIYGYTF.